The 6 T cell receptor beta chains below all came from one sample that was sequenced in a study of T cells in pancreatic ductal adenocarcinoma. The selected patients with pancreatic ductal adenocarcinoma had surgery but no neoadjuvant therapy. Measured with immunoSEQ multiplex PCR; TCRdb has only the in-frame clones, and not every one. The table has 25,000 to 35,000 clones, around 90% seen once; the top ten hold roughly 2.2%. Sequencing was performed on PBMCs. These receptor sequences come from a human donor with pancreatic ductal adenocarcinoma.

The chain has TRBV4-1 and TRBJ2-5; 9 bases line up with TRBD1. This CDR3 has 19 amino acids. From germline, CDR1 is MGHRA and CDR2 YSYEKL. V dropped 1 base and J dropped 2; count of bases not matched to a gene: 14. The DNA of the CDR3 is TGCGCCAGCAGCCAAGGCCCGGGACAGGGTCTTTTCGCTCAAGAGACCCAGTACTTC. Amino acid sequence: CASSQGPGQGLFAQETQYF.

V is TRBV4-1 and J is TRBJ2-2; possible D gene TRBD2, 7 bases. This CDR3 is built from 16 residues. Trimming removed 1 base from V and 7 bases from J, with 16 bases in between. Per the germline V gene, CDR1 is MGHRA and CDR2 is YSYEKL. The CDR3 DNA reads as TGCGCCAGCAGCCAAGGTGTGCGCGGGGGCGACGGGGAGCTGTTTTTT. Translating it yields CASSQGVRGGDGELFF.

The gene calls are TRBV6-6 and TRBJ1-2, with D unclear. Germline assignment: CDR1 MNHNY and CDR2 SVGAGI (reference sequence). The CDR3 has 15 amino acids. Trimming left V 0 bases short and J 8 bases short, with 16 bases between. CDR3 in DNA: TGTGCCAGCAGTTACTCGAGTGGCGATCAGTCCGGCTACACCTTC. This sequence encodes CASSYSSGDQSGYTF.

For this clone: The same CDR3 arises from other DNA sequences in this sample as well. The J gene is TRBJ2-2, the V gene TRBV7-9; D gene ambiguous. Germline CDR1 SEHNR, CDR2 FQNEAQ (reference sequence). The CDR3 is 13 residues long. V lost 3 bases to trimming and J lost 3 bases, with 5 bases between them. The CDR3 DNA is TGTGCCAGCAGCTTGGGCCACACCGGGGAGCTGTTTTTT. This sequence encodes CASSLGHTGELFF. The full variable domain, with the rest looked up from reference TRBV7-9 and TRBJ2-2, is DTGVSQNPRHKITKRGQNVTFRCDPISEHNRLYWYRQTLGQGPEFLTYFQNEAQLEKSRLLSDRFSAERPKGSFSTLEIQRTEQGDSAMYLCASSLGHTGELFFGEGSRLTVL.

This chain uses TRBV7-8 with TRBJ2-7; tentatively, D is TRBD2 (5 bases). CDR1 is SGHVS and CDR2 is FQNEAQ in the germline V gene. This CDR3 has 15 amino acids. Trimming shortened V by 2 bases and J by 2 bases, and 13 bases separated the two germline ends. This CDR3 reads CASSLSAGRPYEQYF. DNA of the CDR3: TGTGCCAGCAGCTTATCGGCGGGCCGACCCTACGAGCAGTACTTC.

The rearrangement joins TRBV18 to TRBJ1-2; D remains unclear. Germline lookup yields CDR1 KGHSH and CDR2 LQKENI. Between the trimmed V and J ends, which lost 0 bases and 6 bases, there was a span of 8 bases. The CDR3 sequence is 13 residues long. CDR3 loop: CASSPPSLDGYTF. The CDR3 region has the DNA TGTGCCAGCTCACCACCTTCGTTAGATGGCTACACCTTC.